The text below deals with one T cell receptor (beta chain). It has no known antigen specificity. Base-call qualities are not available, and no considerably larger clone is one nucleotide away. CDR1 ENHRY and CDR2 SYGVKD were looked up in the germline V gene. V loses 3 bases, J loses 10 bases, and the germline ends lie 9 bases apart. The CDR3 sequence holds 11 residues, the cysteine and phenylalanine included. The read is trimmed to its CDR3 DNA, 33 bases read in frame from base 1. The collaborating institutions used their own protocols to collect whole blood in K2EDTA tubes. For TCRbeta analysis, collaborators shipped samples as frozen whole blood, isolated PBMCs, or DNA extracted from either of those sample types. This record comes from a study of blood T cell repertoires in COVID-19 (dated by TCRdb to 2018 to 2020). Notes on the research overall: Collaborator samples came from the United States, Italy and Spain and covered acute and convalescent phases of COVID-19. A de-identified subject ID, COVID-19 status, age in years and sex were almost always included in the sample metadata. The repertoires were made available in a free public database intended to serve as a resource for research on the immune response to SARS-CoV-2. The samples were drawn from two sources: the first 160 participants of the ongoing ImmuneRACE study, and 1,254 subjects contributed by 6 global collaborators. Deeply sampled blood TCRbeta repertoires from subjects exposed to, actively infected with, or recovered from COVID-19 were included in the dataset. The material from the prospective study consisted of cDNA or gDNA derived from T cells, B-cell-depleted T cells, or PBMCs. Where available, HLA class I and class II types were taken from metadata supplied by the sample provider and were not determined by assay-based typing.

The immunoSEQ Assay, a bias-controlled multiplex PCR, was used to amplify TCRbeta CDR3 regions from genomic DNA. The original methods were these. The number of nucleated cells in each sample was estimated from the amplification of reference gene primers within the assay. To quantify the absolute abundance of each unique TCRbeta CDR3 rearrangement, sequence reads were collapsed and filtered. For each sample, productive Simpson clonality was calculated as the square root of Simpson's diversity index across productive rearrangements. TCRdb carries this immuneACCESS record with in-frame sequences only. Its versions omit some clonotypes, under half of them owing to an unresolved V gene in the studies checked, with the rest unexplained. The DNA gave D and trimming, while V, J and clone size come from that table. The sample records around 180,000 clones, approximately 79% of which are singletons. The top ten constitute around 2.9% of the sample.

Study-wide conclusions, independent of this receptor: How much clinical and demographic metadata was included differed by source and by participant, and the metadata was provided uncurated.

The chain joins TRBV10-3 to TRBJ1-1, and perhaps TRBD1 as D gene, on 6 matching bases. The material sequenced was peripheral blood. The receptor was isolated from a woman over 75 with acute or convalescent COVID-19. The CDR3 in this case is CAISESRGAFF. The sequenced DNA: TGTGCCATCAGTGAATCCAGGGGAGCTTTCTTT.